This TCR beta chain was profiled in a study of metastatic and nonmetastatic thyroid tumors. Study-wide results and limits: Within blood and tumor, benign nodules reportedly had significantly lower TCR beta diversity than malignant thyroid tumors did.

The authors' processing: The authors used CDR3 differences across clinicopathological groups to build a distant-metastasis classifier for papillary thyroid cancer. From the PCR reads, TCRdb re-called clones with MiXCR. For this entry, the V and J calls and clone size follow TCRdb and not the study's own pipeline. The sample shows about 15,000 clones, just over 30% of them seen only once. Prior to thyroid surgery, none of the patients had received any treatment. Between the trimmed V and J ends, which lost 3 bases and 8 bases, there was a span of 19 bases. In germline, CDR1 is KGHSH, CDR2 LQKENI. The CDR3 runs to 15 residues. In the case of this clone: Its antigen is unknown.

This TCR came from a female donor with papillary thyroid cancer or a benign thyroid nodule (not recorded which). Some clones in this sample may be carry-over from other donors' samples. The sequencing sample was made of blood. The V gene is TRBV18, the J gene TRBJ1-2; D may be TRBD1 (6 bases). The CDR3 DNA follows: TGTGCCAGCTCACCGAAACATGACAGGTCTGACGGCTACACCTTC. Amino acids: CASSPKHDRSDGYTF.